This paragraph covers one TCR beta chain sequence. The antigen is not known. The table came from immunoSEQ multiplex PCR; TCRdb's copy has only in-frame clones and leaves some out. The repertoire holds 330,000 or so clones, with roughly 90% as singletons. A 120-subject validation cohort, separate from the approximately 700-subject first cohort, supplied the donors. The record originates from a study of cytomegalovirus exposure and HLA in healthy donors. Overall study findings and caveats: Cytomegalovirus-associated status was assigned to 150 to 200 TCR beta chains. Most observed TCR sequences were rare, whereas some public TCRs were detected in many donors. According to reports, the classifier identified cytomegalovirus status with high specificity and sensitivity.

The V end lost 0 bases, the J end lost 4 bases, and 13 bases lay between the germline ends. The CDR3 has 15 residues. Germline V gene data show CDR1 as SQVTM and CDR2 as ANQGSEA. J is TRBJ2-1 and V is TRBV29-1; possibly TRBD1 for D (6 bases). Material for sequencing was PBMCs. This sequence originates from a woman in her late teens or twenties in good health and CMV-seronegative. The CDR3 DNA reads as TGCAGCGTTGAAGAAGCAGGGGTTCGTTACAATGAGCAGTTCTTC. This codes for CSVEEAGVRYNEQFF.